The 31 T cell receptor beta chains reported below all come from one sample, sequenced in a study of response to subunit inactivated influenza vaccine. TCRdb itself ran the RT-PCR reads through MiXCR, one entry per CDR3 protein. The sample shows roughly 520,000 distinct CDR3 sequences, 25% of them seen only once. The sequences come from CD4+ T cells sorted from PBMCs, collected more than 4 days after vaccination. The receptors were gathered from a man aged 45 to 65 who received an inactivated influenza vaccine.

The count of this clonotype is one. The V gene is TRBV7-9, the J gene TRBJ2-3; the D gene is possibly TRBD2 (5 bases). Germline CDR1 and CDR2: SEHNR and FQNEAQ (reference sequence). The V gene lost 0 bases and the J gene lost 0 bases, with 13 bases spanning the gap. The CDR3 consists of 17 residues. CDR3 sequence (DNA): TGTGCCAGCAGCTTAGCGATAGGAGGCCCCAGCACAGATACGCAGTATTTT. Translating gives CASSLAIGGPSTDTQYF.

V is TRBV7-2 and J is TRBJ2-1, with TRBD1 as a possible D gene (7 bases). Germline loops: CDR1 SGHTA, CDR2 FQGNSA. Trimming removed 2 bases from V and 4 bases from J, with 9 bases in between. The CDR3 totals 14 residues. The CDR3 region is CASSLQGGYNEQFF. CDR3 sequence (DNA): TGTGCCAGCAGCTTACAGGGGGGTTACAATGAGCAGTTCTTC. Using reference TRBV7-2 and TRBJ2-1 for the parts outside the CDR3, the full variable domain is GAGVSQSPSNKVTEKGKDVELRCDPISGHTALYWYRQSLGQGLEFLIYFQGNSAPDKSGLPSDRFSAERTGGSVSTLTIQRTQQEDSAVYLCASSLQGGYNEQFFGPGTRLTVL.

In its sample, this clonotype was seen a few times. CDR3 sequence reads: CASSLSGGIEKLFF. In DNA, the CDR3 is TGTGCCAGCAGCTTGTCAGGAGGGATTGAAAAACTGTTTTTT. This chain connects TRBV7-2 to TRBJ1-4; D uncertain. Germline V gene sequence: CDR1 SGHTA, CDR2 FQGNSA. This CDR3 is built from 14 residues. The ends were cut back, 3 bases at V and 7 bases at J, with 12 bases in the middle.

The rearrangement links TRBV5-5 to TRBJ2-1; 12 bases match TRBD2. Trimming at V came to 0 bases and at J to 2 bases, leaving 6 bases not matched to a gene. CDR1 is SGHKS and CDR2 is YYEKEE in the germline V gene (reference sequence). The CDR3 has 18 amino acids. The CDR3 sequence is CASSLELAGGITYNEQFF. The CDR3, as DNA: TGTGCCAGCAGCTTGGAGCTAGCGGGGGGGATCACCTACAATGAGCAGTTCTTC.

This clonotype was observed a few times. The chain uses TRBV6-5 and TRBJ2-3, with 9 nucleotides matching TRBD1. The J segment lost 6 bases and the V segment lost 1 base, leaving 2 bases of the junction unmatched. Germline loops: CDR1 MNHEY, CDR2 SVGAGI. CDR3 length: 14 residues. The CDR3 spells CASSYWGQGDTQYF. The CDR3 coding sequence is TGTGCCAGCAGTTACTGGGGACAGGGCGATACGCAGTATTTT.

This clonotype was seen only a few times. This sequence joins TRBV4-3 and TRBJ2-3, with D unclear. V lost 0 bases to trimming and J lost 1 base, with 11 bases between them. The CDR3 totals 16 residues. Germline V gives CDR1 LGHNA, CDR2 YSLEER. CDR3 in amino acids: CASSQDKSPGTDTQYF. CDR3 DNA: TGCGCCAGCAGCCAAGATAAAAGCCCAGGCACAGATACGCAGTATTTT.

The J gene is TRBJ1-6, the V gene TRBV10-2; D is uncertain. Between the trimmed V and J ends, which lost 2 bases and 6 bases, there was a span of 8 bases. The CDR3 spans 14 residues. The germline gives CDR1 WSHSY, CDR2 SAAADI. Here the CDR3 reads CASSEPGLNSPLHF. The CDR3 nucleotides read TGCGCCAGCAGTGAGCCGGGTCTTAATTCACCCCTCCACTTT.

The J gene is TRBJ2-7, the V gene TRBV29-1, with no clear D. There are 13 residues in the CDR3. Germline CDR1 and CDR2: SQVTM and ANQGSEA. Trimming took 5 bases from V and 2 from J, leaving 13 bases between them. CDR3 DNA sequence: TGCAGCGTTTCGCAGTTTCCCCCCTACGAGCAGTACTTC. As protein: CSVSQFPPYEQYF.

The V gene is TRBV4-3, the J gene TRBJ2-7, with a possible D match to TRBD2 (5 bases). V was pared by 0 bases and J by 0 bases, with 12 bases between. Per the germline V gene, CDR1 is LGHNA and CDR2 is YSLEER. This CDR3 spans 16 amino acids. The CDR3 nucleotides read TGCGCCAGCAGCCAAGATAGGAGGCGTAGCTCCTACGAGCAGTACTTC. Translation gives CASSQDRRRSSYEQYF.

There are a few counts of this clonotype. The V call is TRBV2, the J call TRBJ2-3; D remains unclear. Trimming shortened V by 4 bases and J by 4 bases, and 12 bases separated the two germline ends. CDR3 length: 14 amino acids. The germline gives CDR1 SNHLY, CDR2 FYNNEI. As DNA, the CDR3 is TGTGCCAGCAGTGTCCGGAGCGTCGCAGATACGCAGTATTTT. Its protein is CASSVRSVADTQYF.

The V gene is TRBV20-1, the J gene TRBJ2-7; 7 bases map to TRBD1. Germline loops: CDR1 DFQATT, CDR2 SNEGSKA (reference sequence). V trimming: 0 bases; J trimming: 6 bases; junction bases outside the gene matches: 17. The CDR3 has 17 residues. The CDR3 is CSARDPFGDSWTSEQYF. In DNA form, the CDR3 reads TGCAGTGCTAGAGATCCGTTTGGGGACAGTTGGACGTCCGAGCAGTACTTC.

Note on this clonotype: The junction and the germline gene differ at one end; a read error may be behind it. The V call is TRBV6-1, the J call TRBJ2-5, with D tentatively TRBD1 (6 bases). Germline V lookup: CDR1 MNHNS, CDR2 SASEGT. This CDR3 region has 16 residues. The CDR3 loop reads CASRPYYGQHQETQYF. The CDR3 nucleotides are TGTGCCAGCAGGCCTTACTACGGACAGCACCAGGAGACCCAGTACTTC.

This clonotype was seen a handful of times. The chain links TRBV12-3 or TRBV12-4 to TRBJ1-1; 8 nucleotides align to TRBD1. The CDR3 length is 14 residues. V shed 3 bases, J shed 4 bases, and the junction held 4 bases outside the gene matches. CDR3 sequence: CASSFSGGVTEAFF. CDR3 nucleotides: TGTGCCAGCAGTTTTTCAGGGGGCGTCACTGAAGCTTTCTTT.

As for this clonotype: The germline gene is not matched at one end of the junction; a read error may be the cause. The chain uses TRBV20-1 and TRBJ2-7; unclear D gene. This CDR3 is built from 11 residues. From germline, CDR1 is DFQATT and CDR2 SNEGSKA (reference sequence). CDR3 nucleotides: TGCAGTGCTAGGAGTGGACCGGTTGTGGACTTC. Translation: CSARSGPVVDF.

The genes are TRBV7-9 and TRBJ2-7; D unresolved. CDR1 and CDR2 from the germline V gene are SEHNR and FQNEAQ (reference sequence). V was trimmed by 3 bases and J by 7 bases, leaving 13 bases between them. The CDR3 contains 13 residues. The CDR3 loop reads CASSFDGFLEQYF. DNA for the CDR3: TGTGCCAGCAGCTTCGACGGCTTTTTAGAGCAGTACTTC.

This chain connects TRBV12-3 or TRBV12-4 to TRBJ2-1; 14 nucleotides agree with TRBD2. Trimming at V came to 6 bases and at J to 0 bases, leaving 4 bases not matched to a gene. The CDR3 loop spans 17 amino acids. The CDR3 sequence: CASRGLAGGGSYNEQFF. DNA for the CDR3: TGTGCCAGCAGAGGACTAGCGGGAGGAGGCTCCTACAATGAGCAGTTCTTC.

This clonotype came up a few times. V gene TRBV2 combines with J gene TRBJ2-1; D is uncertain. The CDR3 loop spans 12 amino acids. Germline CDR1 reads SNHLY; CDR2 reads FYNNEI. Trimming took off 4 bases at V and 7 bases at J, with 8 bases between the two ends. CDR3 bases: TGTGCCAGCAGTGTATCAGGTAATGAGCAGTTCTTC. It translates to CASSVSGNEQFF.

Only a few counts were recorded for this clonotype. The chain employs TRBV12-3 or TRBV12-4 and TRBJ2-6; D possibly corresponds to TRBD1 (6 bases). The CDR3 consists of 15 residues. Trimming pared 10 bases from V and 0 bases from J, leaving 13 bases between. As DNA, the CDR3 is TGTGCCACCGCGTGGGGGCTCTCTGGGGCCAACGTCCTGACTTTC. Translation gives CATAWGLSGANVLTF.

The rearrangement links TRBV30 to TRBJ2-5; D unclear. This CDR3 is built from 12 residues. Germline V gives CDR1 GTSNPN, CDR2 SVGIG (reference sequence). Trimming stripped 4 bases from V and 7 bases from J, with 13 bases between. Here the CDR3 reads CAWTGSSGTQYF. DNA of the CDR3: TGTGCCTGGACGGGTTCCAGTGGGACCCAGTACTTC.

The CDR3 coding sequence is TGCAGTGCTAGAGTCCCAAGCGGGAGTATCGAGACCCAGTACTTC. This translates into CSARVPSGSIETQYF. V gene TRBV20-1 combines with J gene TRBJ2-5; 8 positions agree with TRBD2. Germline V gene sequence: CDR1 DFQATT, CDR2 SNEGSKA (reference sequence). This CDR3 is built from 15 residues. The trim removed 1 base at V and 5 bases at J, leaving 9 bases unmatched.

This chain connects TRBV10-3 to TRBJ1-1, with 8 bases lining up with TRBD1. Germline CDR1 reads ENHRY; CDR2 reads SYGVKD. The CDR3 spans 15 residues. V dropped 3 bases and J dropped 4; count of bases not matched to a gene: 7. The CDR3 region is CAISDPSTGGTEAFF. In DNA form, the CDR3 reads TGTGCCATCAGTGATCCTAGTACAGGGGGCACTGAAGCTTTCTTT.

The chain links TRBV12-3 or TRBV12-4 to TRBJ2-7; unclear D gene. This CDR3 region has 14 residues. Trimming removed 6 bases from V and 2 bases from J, with 14 bases in between. CDR3 loop: CASRVGLATYEQYF. Here the CDR3 DNA reads TGTGCCAGCAGGGTGGGTCTTGCGACCTACGAGCAGTACTTC.

The genes are TRBV12-3 or TRBV12-4 and TRBJ2-5; 9 nucleotides match TRBD2. The length of the CDR3 is 15 residues. Losses at the gene ends were 6 bases for V and 8 bases for J; bases not matched to a gene: 13. The CDR3 DNA reads TGTGCCAGCAGCTCGAACCGGATAGCGGGGGACACCCAGTACTTC. It codes for CASSSNRIAGDTQYF.

This clonotype was recorded a few times. In DNA form, the CDR3 reads TGTGCCTGGAGGTTTGGGTTGAGCGAGCAGTACTTC. It is translated as CAWRFGLSEQYF. The rearrangement links TRBV30 to TRBJ2-7, with D unresolved. Germline CDR1 GTSNPN, CDR2 SVGIG (reference sequence). The CDR3 extends over 12 amino acids. V was pared by 3 bases and J by 6 bases, with 12 bases between.

The chain combines TRBV10-3 with TRBJ2-7, with TRBD1 matching over 7 bases. The length of the CDR3 is 13 residues. Germline values: CDR1 ENHRY, CDR2 SYGVKD. V shed 7 bases and J 7 bases; nucleotides not matched to a gene: 10. CDR3 bases: TGTGCCATCAACTCAGGGGGAACCTTGGAGCAGTACTTC. It codes for CAINSGGTLEQYF.

This clonotype showed up just a few times. The chain has TRBV20-1 and TRBJ2-5; TRBD1 aligns across 12 bases. Germline values: CDR1 DFQATT, CDR2 SNEGSKA (reference sequence). The ends lost 8 bases at V and 4 bases at J; junction bases unmatched: 8. The CDR3 is 14 residues long. The CDR3 DNA reads TGCAGTTCCCTGGGACAGGGGGCTGGAGAGACCCAGTACTTC. Its translation is CSSLGQGAGETQYF.

The genes are TRBV28 and TRBJ2-7, with no clear D. There are 13 residues in the CDR3. Germline CDR1 is MDHEN and CDR2 is SYDVKM. Trimming took off 2 bases at V and 5 bases at J, with 10 bases between the two ends. Here the CDR3 reads CASSLVGPNEQYF. The CDR3 DNA is TGTGCCAGCAGTTTAGTTGGGCCCAACGAGCAGTACTTC.

The V call is TRBV7-3, the J call TRBJ2-1; D is possibly TRBD1 (5 bases). Looked up from germline, CDR1 is SGHTA and CDR2 is FQGTGA. V was cut by 0 bases and J by 4 bases, with 10 bases left in between. The CDR3 is 15 residues long. The CDR3: CASSLTGQEYNEQFF. The CDR3 DNA is TGTGCCAGCAGCTTAACGGGGCAGGAATACAATGAGCAGTTCTTC.

This chain links TRBV10-3 with TRBJ1-2; 10 nucleotides match TRBD1. V lost 10 bases, J lost 3 bases, and 11 bases stayed unmatched. CDR1 and CDR2 (germline): ENHRY, SYGVKD. The CDR3 totals 15 residues. The CDR3 coding sequence is TGTGCCACCCGGACAGGGGGGGTTCGGGACTATGGCTACACCTTC. This encodes CATRTGGVRDYGYTF.

The chain couples TRBV6-1 to TRBJ2-7; tentatively, D is TRBD1 or TRBD2 (5 bases each). The V end lost 6 bases, the J end lost 5 bases, and 20 bases lay between the germline ends. This CDR3 region has 15 residues. Germline CDR1 and CDR2: MNHNS and SASEGT. This CDR3 reads CASRPGTKTSHEQYF. CDR3 DNA: TGTGCCAGCAGACCCGGGACCAAGACGTCCCACGAGCAGTACTTC.

The V call is TRBV28, the J call TRBJ1-5, with D possibly TRBD1 on 6 matching bases. The CDR3 extends over 16 amino acids. V lost 3 bases and J lost 0, with 12 bases in between. CDR1 and CDR2 (germline): MDHEN, SYDVKM. CDR3 residues: CASSFDRRHSNQPQHF. DNA for the CDR3: TGTGCCAGCAGTTTCGACAGGCGGCATAGCAATCAGCCCCAGCATTTT.